A single sample is the source of the 3 T cell receptor beta chains below, sequenced in a study of T cell repertoires in cytomegalovirus infection. Using its own MiXCR run on the reads, TCRdb lists one record per CDR3 protein. The sample lists 630,000 or so distinct CDR3 sequences, roughly a quarter occurring once. Sequenced: CD8+ T cells from PBMCs. Receptors originate from a human donor in good health (CMV status not recorded). Some clones in this sample may be carry-over from other donors' samples.

This clonotype was observed many times. V and J are TRBV28 and TRBJ2-7; TRBD1 aligns across 7 bases. With 3 bases clipped from V and 6 bases from J, the junction kept 14 bases outside the gene matches. There are 16 residues in the CDR3. Per the germline V gene, CDR1 is MDHEN and CDR2 is SYDVKM. The CDR3 loop is CASSLRGGAGSGEQYV. The DNA of the CDR3 is TGTGCCAGCAGTTTGAGAGGGGGCGCAGGGTCGGGCGAGCAGTACGTC.

This clonotype was counted between two and nine times. This chain links TRBV7-9 with TRBJ1-3; D is unresolved. Per the germline V gene, CDR1 is SEHNR and CDR2 is FQNEAQ (reference sequence). The CDR3 totals 16 residues. V was shortened by 6 bases and J by 0 bases, with 15 bases between the two germline ends. The CDR3 loop reads CASSRLVESSGNTIYF. The DNA for the CDR3 is TGTGCCAGCAGTCGACTTGTGGAGTCCTCTGGAAACACCATATATTTT.

This clonotype has just a few counts. V and J are TRBV3-1 and TRBJ2-1; D gene unclear. V was clipped by 0 bases and J by 4 bases, with 10 bases between them. This CDR3 has 15 amino acids. Per the germline V gene, CDR1 is LGHDT and CDR2 is YNNKEL (reference sequence). In DNA form, the CDR3 reads TGTGCCAGCAGCCAAGATGGAGCAGTGTACAATGAGCAGTTCTTC. Translating gives CASSQDGAVYNEQFF.